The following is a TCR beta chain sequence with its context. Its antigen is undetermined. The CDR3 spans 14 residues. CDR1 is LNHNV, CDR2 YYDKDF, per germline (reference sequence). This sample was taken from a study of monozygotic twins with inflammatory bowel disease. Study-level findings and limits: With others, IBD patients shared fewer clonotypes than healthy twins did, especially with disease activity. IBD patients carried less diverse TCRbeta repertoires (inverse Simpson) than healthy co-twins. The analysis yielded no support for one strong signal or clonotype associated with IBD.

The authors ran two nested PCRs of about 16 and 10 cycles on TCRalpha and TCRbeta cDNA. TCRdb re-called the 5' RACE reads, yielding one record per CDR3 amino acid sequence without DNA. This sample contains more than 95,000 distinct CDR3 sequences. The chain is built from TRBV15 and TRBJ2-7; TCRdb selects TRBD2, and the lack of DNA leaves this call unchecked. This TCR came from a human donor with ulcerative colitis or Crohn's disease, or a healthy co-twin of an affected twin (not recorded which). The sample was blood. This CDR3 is CATSRASGGREQYF. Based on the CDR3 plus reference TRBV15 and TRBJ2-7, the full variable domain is DAMVIQNPRYQVTQFGKPVTLSCSQTLNHNVMYWYQQKSSQAPKLLFHYYDKDFNNEADTPDNFQSRRPNTSFCFLDIRSPGLGDTAMYLCATSRASGGREQYFGPGTRLTVT.